The rows below give T cell receptor beta chains drawn from one sample of a study of Ad26.COV2.S vaccination and SARS-CoV-2 variants. Some clones are missing from TCRdb's copy, which holds only in-frame ones; the method was immunoSEQ multiplex PCR. The data show some 320,000 clones, 86% seen once. The sequencing used peripheral blood, collected in a trial of Ad26.COV2.S vaccine versus placebo. The receptors derive from a person between 18 and 59 years old who received the Ad26.COV2.S COVID-19 vaccine or a placebo. Both conserved end residues are part of each CDR3. A D gene is named only where the DNA matches it firmly. Where a row states a size, it is once, few, many or the class of an expanded clone; other rows omit it.

V gene,D gene,J gene,clone size,CDR3 DNA,CDR3 protein
TRBV5-6,NA,TRBJ1-1,NA,TGTGCCAGCAGCTTGTGGTCGTATAACACTGAAGCTTTCTTT,CASSLWSYNTEAFF
TRBV9,NA,TRBJ1-4,once,TGTGCCAGCAGCATTTCCACGGCAGTTAATGAAAAACTGTTTTTT,CASSISTAVNEKLFF
TRBV5-4,NA,TRBJ2-5,NA,TGTGCCAGCAGCTTGGAGGGGGATTTGGGGACCCAGTACTTC,CASSLEGDLGTQYF
TRBV25-1,NA,TRBJ2-5,NA,TGTGCCAGCAGTCGGGGGGACAGAAGGACAGAGACCCAGTACTTC,CASSRGDRRTETQYF
TRBV18,NA,TRBJ1-5,NA,TGTGCCAGCTCACCATATAGGCAGAGGCTTGGCAATCAGCCCCAGCATTTT,CASSPYRQRLGNQPQHF
TRBV9,NA,TRBJ2-7,NA,TGTGCCAGCAGCTTCCCCTTCTACAGGTTAACCCACGAGCAGTACTTC,CASSFPFYRLTHEQYF
TRBV19,NA,TRBJ1-4,NA,TGTGCCAGTAGTATTTCGCCTATTCCGGAAAAACTGTTTTTT,CASSISPIPEKLFF
TRBV29-1,NA,TRBJ2-4,NA,TGCAGCGTTATACCAGCGGGCAAAAACATTCAGTACTTC,CSVIPAGKNIQYF
TRBV10-3,NA,TRBJ1-3,NA,TGTGCCATCAAGGAGCATGGAAACACCATATATTTT,CAIKEHGNTIYF
TRBV3-1/TRBV3-2,TRBD1,TRBJ1-4,few,TGTGCCAGCAGCCAAGTCGACGGGACAGAAGGGGGTGCGCTGTTTTTT,CASSQVDGTEGGALFF
TRBV25-1,NA,TRBJ1-2,once,TGTGCCAGCAGTCAGCAGGGCATTTCCCCTGTCCTCTCTGGCTACACCTTC,CASSQQGISPVLSGYTF
TRBV3-1/TRBV3-2,NA,TRBJ1-1,NA,TGTGCCAGCAGCCAACCAGGGACGGATAACACTGAAGCTTTCTTT,CASSQPGTDNTEAFF
TRBV7-2,TRBD2,TRBJ2-5,NA,TGTGCCAGCAGCTGGACTAGCGGGGCGTACCAAGAGACCCAGTACTTC,CASSWTSGAYQETQYF
TRBV2,NA,TRBJ1-3,few,TGTGCCAGCAGTGGACGGAGGAGCTCTGGAAACACCATATATTTT,CASSGRRSSGNTIYF
TRBV7-2,TRBD1,TRBJ2-1,NA,TGTGCCAGCAGCCACAGACAGGGGGAGCAGTTCTTC,CASSHRQGEQFF
TRBV19,TRBD2,TRBJ2-1,few,TGTGCCACCACTAAACTAGCGGAGCAGTTCTTC,CATTKLAEQFF
TRBV14,NA,TRBJ1-2,NA,TGTGCCAGCAGTCGGGGCCGGGGAGGGGTCTATGGCTACACCTTC,CASSRGRGGVYGYTF
TRBV27,NA,TRBJ2-5,NA,TGTGCCAGCAGTTTTCAGCCTCCAGGGCCACCCTCCCACTTC,CASSFQPPGPPSHF
TRBV5-1,TRBD1,TRBJ2-5,NA,TGCGCCAGCAGCCCTGACCCGGACAGGCAAGAGACCCAGTACTTC,CASSPDPDRQETQYF
TRBV30,NA,TRBJ2-7,NA,TGTGCCTGGAGTTTCACGACTCGGTTATCCTACGAGCAGTACTTC,CAWSFTTRLSYEQYF
TRBV6-5,TRBD1,TRBJ1-3,NA,TGTGCCAGCAGTCGACAGGGGTCCTCTGGAAACACCATATATTTT,CASSRQGSSGNTIYF
TRBV3-1/TRBV3-2,TRBD2,TRBJ2-3,NA,TGTGCCAGCAGCCCCCTAGCGGGGTCGGGGGGGGATACGCAGTATTTT,CASSPLAGSGGDTQYF
TRBV18,NA,TRBJ2-1,once,TGTGCCAGCTCGAACCGGGACGGAGGATCGTTCTTC,CASSNRDGGSFF
TRBV30,NA,TRBJ1-6,NA,TGTGCCGGAGAGAATCGGTGGGATAATTCACCCCTCCACTTT,CAGENRWDNSPLHF
TRBV12-3/TRBV12-4,NA,TRBJ1-1,few,TGTGCCAGCAGCCCTAGCGATGGGGTGGGAGCTTTCTTT,CASSPSDGVGAFF
TRBV1,NA,TRBJ1-1,NA,TGCACCAGCAGCCAATTCGCCAGGGAAGCTTTCTTT,CTSSQFAREAFF
TRBV7-3,NA,TRBJ1-1,NA,TGTGCCAGCAGCCTAATAGGGGGGAACACTGAAGCTTTCTTT,CASSLIGGNTEAFF
TRBV28,TRBD2,TRBJ2-3,NA,TGTGCCAGCAGTTTTTCAGCGGGGGGAGACACAGATACACAGTATTTT,CASSFSAGGDTDTQYF
TRBV19,TRBD1,TRBJ1-6,NA,TGTGCCAGCTCCATCAGTGACAGGGCCGGTTGGGCTAATTCACCCCTCCACTTT,CASSISDRAGWANSPLHF
TRBV5-5,NA,TRBJ1-2,NA,TGTGCCAGCAGTCCGCGGGCGCTAGCCAACTATGGCTACACCTTC,CASSPRALANYGYTF
TRBV19,NA,TRBJ1-1,NA,TGTGCCAGTAGCTCCGGCCCGGGACGGACTGAAGCTTTCTTT,CASSSGPGRTEAFF
TRBV7-2,TRBD2,TRBJ2-7,once,TGTGCCAGCAGCTCTCAGACTAGCGGGGGGAACTACGAGCAGTACTTC,CASSSQTSGGNYEQYF
TRBV5-4,NA,TRBJ2-5,once,TGTGCCAGCAGCATACAGGGTTTGGAGACCCAGTACTTC,CASSIQGLETQYF
TRBV7-2,NA,TRBJ1-4,NA,TGTGCCAGCAGCCCTGGAGAGCCTGGGGGGGAACTGTTTTTT,CASSPGEPGGELFF
TRBV19,NA,TRBJ2-1,NA,TGTGCCAGTAGTCGGGATATGGATTTTGAGCAGTTCTTC,CASSRDMDFEQFF
TRBV15,NA,TRBJ2-7,NA,TGTGCCACCAGCAGAACCTCCGCGTGGTCCGACGAGCAGTACTTC,CATSRTSAWSDEQYF
TRBV7-3,NA,TRBJ2-6,NA,TGTGCCAGCAGCTTAAGCGGGGGCAACTCTGGGGCCAACGTCCTGACTTTC,CASSLSGGNSGANVLTF
TRBV7-6,TRBD1,TRBJ1-5,NA,TGTGCCAGCAGCTTACACGGGGACAGGGGCCTGAATCAGCCCCAGCATTTT,CASSLHGDRGLNQPQHF
TRBV6-4,NA,TRBJ1-2,NA,TGTGCCAGCAGAATATGGGGCAGTAGGTCGGGAACTATCGACTACACCTTC,CASRIWGSRSGTIDYTF
TRBV4-3,TRBD2,TRBJ2-1,NA,TGCGCCAGCAGCCAAGATAGGGCTAGCGGGGAGCAGTTCTTC,CASSQDRASGEQFF
TRBV4-3,TRBD1,TRBJ2-3,NA,TGCGCCAGCAGCCAGTTCTTTAAGGGAAAGGGGACAGGGGGCACAGATACGCAGTATTTT,CASSQFFKGKGTGGTDTQYF
TRBV27,NA,TRBJ2-1,once,TGTGCCAGCAGCTGGGGGGCCGGACCCAATGAGCAGTTCTTC,CASSWGAGPNEQFF
TRBV21-1,NA,TRBJ2-3,NA,TGTGCCAGCCCCGGGCAGGCGCCAGATACGCAGTATTTT,CASPGQAPDTQYF
TRBV19,NA,TRBJ2-5,NA,TGTGCCAGTAGTCTCAGGGGGGTAGCGGGGAACCAAGAGACCCAGTACTTC,CASSLRGVAGNQETQYF
TRBV5-1,TRBD1,TRBJ2-7,NA,TGCGCCAGCAGCTTCCAGACAGGGGACGCCTACGAGCAGTACTTC,CASSFQTGDAYEQYF
TRBV30,NA,TRBJ1-6,NA,TGTGCCTGGACAGGGGATGGGAATTCACCCCTCCACTTT,CAWTGDGNSPLHF
TRBV11-3,TRBD2,TRBJ2-7,once,TGTGCCAGCAGCCCGGGGCTAGCGGGCCCCTACGAGCAGTACTTC,CASSPGLAGPYEQYF
TRBV3-1/TRBV3-2,TRBD2,TRBJ2-3,NA,TGTGCCAGCAGCCAAGGTTCAACAGAGATGCGTGTAGCGGGGGGAAAGTCTAGCACAGATACGCAGTATTTT,CASSQGSTEMRVAGGKSSTDTQYF
TRBV2,NA,TRBJ2-1,NA,TGTGCCAGCAGTGATATGCTAGCTGGTGAGCAGTTCTTC,CASSDMLAGEQFF
TRBV9,TRBD1,TRBJ1-2,NA,TGTGCCAGCAGCGTAGCCGACAGGGCTGGCTACACCTTC,CASSVADRAGYTF
TRBV5-1,NA,TRBJ2-4,NA,TGCGCCAGCAGCTTGGCCGGGGCAGGGGAAAAAAACATTCAGTACTTC,CASSLAGAGEKNIQYF
TRBV9,NA,TRBJ2-1,NA,TGTGCCAGCAGCCTCCGAGGAACGGGGAATGAGCAGTTCTTC,CASSLRGTGNEQFF
TRBV7-2,TRBD1,TRBJ1-1,NA,TGTGCCAGCAGCTCACGAACTGGGACAGGGGCCGACACTGAAGCTTTCTTT,CASSSRTGTGADTEAFF
TRBV7-3,TRBD1,TRBJ1-4,NA,TGTGCCAGCAGCCTGACAGGGGGGGCGAATGAAAAACTGTTTTTT,CASSLTGGANEKLFF